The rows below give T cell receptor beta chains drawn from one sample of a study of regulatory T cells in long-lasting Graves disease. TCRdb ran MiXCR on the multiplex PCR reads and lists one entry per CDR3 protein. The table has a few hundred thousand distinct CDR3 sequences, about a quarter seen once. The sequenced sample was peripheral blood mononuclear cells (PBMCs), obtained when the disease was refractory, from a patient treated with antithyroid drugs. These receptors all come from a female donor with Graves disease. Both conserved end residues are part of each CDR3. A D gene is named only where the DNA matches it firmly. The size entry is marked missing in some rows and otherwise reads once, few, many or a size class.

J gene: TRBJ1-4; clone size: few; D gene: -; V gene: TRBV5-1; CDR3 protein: CASSPGGGASNEKLFF; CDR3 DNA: TGCGCCAGCAGCCCGGGGGGGGGGGCGTCTAATGAAAAACTGTTTTTT
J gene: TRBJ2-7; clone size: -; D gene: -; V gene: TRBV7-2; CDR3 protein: CASSLGPGYRYEQYF; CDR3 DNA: TGTGCCAGCAGCTTAGGGCCGGGGTATCGCTACGAGCAGTACTTC
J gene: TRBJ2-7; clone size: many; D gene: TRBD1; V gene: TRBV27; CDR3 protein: CASSLKTGDSYEQYF; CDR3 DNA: TGTGCCAGCAGTTTAAAGACAGGGGACAGCTACGAGCAGTACTTC
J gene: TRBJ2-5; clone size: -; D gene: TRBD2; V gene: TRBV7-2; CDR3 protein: CASSLVLAARETQYF; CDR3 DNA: TGTGCCAGCAGCTTAGTTCTAGCGGCTAGGGAGACCCAGTACTTC
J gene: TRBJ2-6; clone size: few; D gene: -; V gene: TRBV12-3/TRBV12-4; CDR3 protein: CASSSHNSGANVLTF; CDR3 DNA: TGTGCCAGCAGTTCCCACAACTCTGGGGCCAACGTCCTGACTTTC
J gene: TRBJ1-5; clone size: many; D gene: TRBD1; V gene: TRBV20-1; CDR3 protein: CSARGTGTESKPQHF; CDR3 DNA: TGCAGTGCTAGGGGGACAGGAACTGAATCAAAGCCCCAGCATTTT
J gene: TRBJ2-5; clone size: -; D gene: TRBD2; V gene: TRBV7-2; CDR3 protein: CASSSGTSGVRTQYF; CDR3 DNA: TGTGCCAGCAGCTCGGGGACTAGCGGGGTCAGAACCCAGTACTTC
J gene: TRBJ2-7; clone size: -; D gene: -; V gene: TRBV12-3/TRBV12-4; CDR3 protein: CASSFPSRDRFSYEQYF; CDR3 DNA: TGTGCCAGCAGTTTCCCGTCCCGAGACAGGTTCTCCTACGAGCAGTACTTC
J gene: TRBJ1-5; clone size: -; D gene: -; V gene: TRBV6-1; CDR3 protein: CASSEAGLGNQPQHF; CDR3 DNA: TGTGCCAGCAGTGAGGCAGGCTTGGGCAATCAGCCCCAGCATTTT
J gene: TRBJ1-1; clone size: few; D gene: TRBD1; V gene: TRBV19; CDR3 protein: CASNRGRDRNTEAFF; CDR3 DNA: TGTGCCAGTAACCGGGGGAGGGACAGGAACACTGAAGCTTTCTTT
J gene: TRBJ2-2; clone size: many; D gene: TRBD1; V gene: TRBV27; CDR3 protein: CASSTSTGAGELFF; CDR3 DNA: TGTGCCAGCAGTACTTCCACAGGGGCCGGGGAGCTGTTTTTT
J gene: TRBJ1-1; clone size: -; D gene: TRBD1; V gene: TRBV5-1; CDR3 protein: CASSGTGEMDEAFF; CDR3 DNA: TGCGCCAGCAGCGGGACAGGGGAGATGGATGAAGCTTTCTTT
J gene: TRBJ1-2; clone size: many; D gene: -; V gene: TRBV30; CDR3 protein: CAWSAGLHYGYTF; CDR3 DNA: TGTGCCTGGAGCGCGGGACTCCACTATGGCTACACCTTC
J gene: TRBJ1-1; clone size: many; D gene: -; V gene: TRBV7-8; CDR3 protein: CASSLDRVVTEAFF; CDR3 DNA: TGTGCCAGCAGCTTAGATCGGGTTGTCACTGAAGCTTTCTTT
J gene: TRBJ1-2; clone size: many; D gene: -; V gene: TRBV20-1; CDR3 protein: CSARDATNYGYTF; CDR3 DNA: TGCAGTGCTAGAGACGCTACTAACTATGGCTACACCTTC
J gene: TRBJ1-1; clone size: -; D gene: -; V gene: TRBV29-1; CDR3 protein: CGVRRASGTEAFF; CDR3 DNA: TGCGGCGTCCGCAGGGCGTCGGGGACTGAAGCTTTCTTT
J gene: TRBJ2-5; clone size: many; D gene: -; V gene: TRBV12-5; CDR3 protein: CASGWDSSETQYF; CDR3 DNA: TGTGCTAGTGGATGGGACTCTTCCGAGACCCAGTACTTC
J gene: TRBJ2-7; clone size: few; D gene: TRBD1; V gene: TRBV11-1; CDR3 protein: CASSAHRGPSYEQYF; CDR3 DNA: TGTGCCAGCAGCGCCCACAGGGGGCCCTCCTACGAGCAGTACTTC
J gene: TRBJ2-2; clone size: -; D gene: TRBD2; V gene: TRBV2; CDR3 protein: CTSRIYSGRASAGELFF; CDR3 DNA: TGTACCAGCAGAATATATAGCGGGAGGGCCTCCGCCGGGGAGCTGTTTTTT
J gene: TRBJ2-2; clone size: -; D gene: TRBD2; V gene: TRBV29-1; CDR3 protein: CSVVSGRTGELFF; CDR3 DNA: TGCAGCGTTGTTTCCGGGAGGACCGGGGAGCTGTTTTTT
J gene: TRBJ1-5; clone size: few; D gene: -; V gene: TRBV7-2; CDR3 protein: CASSLGGRVNQPQHF; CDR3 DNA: TGTGCCAGCAGCTTAGGAGGGCGGGTCAATCAGCCCCAGCATTTT
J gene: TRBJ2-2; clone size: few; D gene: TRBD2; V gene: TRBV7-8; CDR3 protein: CASSLARLAGGANTGELFF; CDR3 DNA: TGTGCCAGCAGCTTAGCTCGACTAGCGGGAGGGGCGAACACCGGGGAGCTGTTTTTT
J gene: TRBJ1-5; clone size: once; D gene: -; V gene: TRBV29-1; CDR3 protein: CSVRLGGTFSNQPQHF; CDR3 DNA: TGCAGCGTCCGCCTGGGGGGGACATTTAGCAATCAGCCCCAGCATTTT
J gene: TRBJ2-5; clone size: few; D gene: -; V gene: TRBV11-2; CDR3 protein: CASSTHIWGRGETQYF; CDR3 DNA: TGTGCCAGCAGCACCCACATATGGGGACGAGGAGAGACCCAGTACTTC
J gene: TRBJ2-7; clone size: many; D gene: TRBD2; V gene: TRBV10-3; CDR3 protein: CAISESGLPYEQYF; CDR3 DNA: TGTGCCATCAGTGAGTCGGGACTACCCTACGAGCAGTACTTC
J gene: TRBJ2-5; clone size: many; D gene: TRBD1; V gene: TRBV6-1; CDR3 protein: CASSGAGTGDQETQYF; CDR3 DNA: TGTGCCAGCAGTGGGGCCGGGACAGGGGATCAAGAGACCCAGTACTTC
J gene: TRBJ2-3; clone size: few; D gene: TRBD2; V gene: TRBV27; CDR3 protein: CASSYFGLAADTQYF; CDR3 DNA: TGTGCCAGCAGTTACTTCGGACTAGCAGCAGATACGCAGTATTTT
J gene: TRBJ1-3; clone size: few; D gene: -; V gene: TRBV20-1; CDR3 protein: CSARGPWRRSGNTIYF; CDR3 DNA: TGCAGTGCTAGAGGTCCATGGCGACGCTCTGGAAACACCATATATTTT
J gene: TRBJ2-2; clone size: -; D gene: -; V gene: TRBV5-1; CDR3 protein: CASSLYEVGELFF; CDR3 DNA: TGCGCCAGCAGCTTGTATGAGGTCGGGGAGCTGTTTTTT
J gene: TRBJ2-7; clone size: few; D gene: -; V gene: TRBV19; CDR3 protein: CASSHGQYSYEQYF; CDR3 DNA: TGTGCCAGTAGTCATGGCCAATACTCCTACGAGCAGTACTTC
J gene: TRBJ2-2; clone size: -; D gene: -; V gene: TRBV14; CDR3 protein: CASSQVRLGAGELFF; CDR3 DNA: TGTGCCAGCAGCCAAGTTAGACTAGGAGCCGGGGAGCTGTTTTTT
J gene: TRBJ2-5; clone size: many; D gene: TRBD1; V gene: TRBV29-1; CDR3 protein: CSGGQQQETQYF; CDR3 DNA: TGCAGCGGGGGACAGCAACAAGAGACCCAGTACTTC
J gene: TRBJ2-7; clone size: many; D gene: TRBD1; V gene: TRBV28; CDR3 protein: CASSLTGKAYEQYF; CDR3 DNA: TGTGCCAGCAGTTTGACAGGGAAAGCCTACGAGCAGTACTTC
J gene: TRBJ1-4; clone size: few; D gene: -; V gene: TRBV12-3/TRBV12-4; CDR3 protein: CASIQNKGEKLFF; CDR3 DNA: TGTGCCAGCATCCAAAATAAGGGGGAAAAACTGTTTTTT
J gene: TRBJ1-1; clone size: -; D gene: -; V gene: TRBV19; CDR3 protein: CASSLPTLPNTEAFF; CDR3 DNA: TGTGCCAGTAGCCTCCCGACTCTACCGAACACTGAAGCTTTCTTT
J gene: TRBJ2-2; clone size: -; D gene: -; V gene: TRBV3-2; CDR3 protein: CASSPGTSGRKRDTGELFF; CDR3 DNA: TGTGCCAGCAGCCCCGGGACTAGCGGGAGGAAGAGAGACACCGGGGAGCTGTTTTTT
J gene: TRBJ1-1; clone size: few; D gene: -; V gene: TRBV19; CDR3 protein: CASRQLQPFF; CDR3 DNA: TGTGCCAGTAGGCAGCTACAACCTTTCTTT
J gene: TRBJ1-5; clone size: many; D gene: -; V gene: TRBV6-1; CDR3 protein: CASRETGNNQPQHF; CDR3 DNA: TGTGCCAGCAGGGAGACGGGGAACAATCAGCCCCAGCATTTT
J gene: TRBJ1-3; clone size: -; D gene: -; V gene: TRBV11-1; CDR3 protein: CASSLNPGSGNTIYF; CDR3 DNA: TGTGCCAGCAGCTTAAACCCAGGATCTGGAAACACCATATATTTT
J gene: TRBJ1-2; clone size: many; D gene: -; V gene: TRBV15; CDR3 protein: CATSRPDVNYGYTF; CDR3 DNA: TGTGCCACCAGCAGACCGGACGTTAACTATGGCTACACCTTC
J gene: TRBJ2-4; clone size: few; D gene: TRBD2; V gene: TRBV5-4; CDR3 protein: CASSSSSGRIAKNIQYF; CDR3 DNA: TGTGCCAGCAGCTCGTCTAGCGGGAGGATAGCCAAAAACATTCAGTACTTC
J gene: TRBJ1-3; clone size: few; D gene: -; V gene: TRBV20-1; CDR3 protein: CSARASGNTIYF; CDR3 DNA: TGCAGTGCTAGAGCCTCCGGGAACACCATATATTTT
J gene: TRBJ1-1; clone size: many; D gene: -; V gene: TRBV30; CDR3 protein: CAWTDLGQLVEAFF; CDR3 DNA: TGTGCCTGGACCGACCTTGGACAGTTGGTTGAAGCTTTCTTT
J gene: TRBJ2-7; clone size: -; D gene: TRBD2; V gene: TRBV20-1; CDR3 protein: CSAGPSGTGEQYF; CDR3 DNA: TGCAGTGCTGGACCTAGCGGGACGGGCGAGCAGTACTTC
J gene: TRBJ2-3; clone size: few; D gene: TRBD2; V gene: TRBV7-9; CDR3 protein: CASRPSGTSGTTPDTQYF; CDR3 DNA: TGTGCCAGCAGACCCTCCGGGACTAGCGGGACCACCCCAGATACGCAGTATTTT
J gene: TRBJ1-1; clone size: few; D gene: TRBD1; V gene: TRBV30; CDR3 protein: CAWNSRDRSSEAFF; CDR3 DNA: TGTGCCTGGAATTCGAGGGACAGGTCCTCTGAAGCTTTCTTT